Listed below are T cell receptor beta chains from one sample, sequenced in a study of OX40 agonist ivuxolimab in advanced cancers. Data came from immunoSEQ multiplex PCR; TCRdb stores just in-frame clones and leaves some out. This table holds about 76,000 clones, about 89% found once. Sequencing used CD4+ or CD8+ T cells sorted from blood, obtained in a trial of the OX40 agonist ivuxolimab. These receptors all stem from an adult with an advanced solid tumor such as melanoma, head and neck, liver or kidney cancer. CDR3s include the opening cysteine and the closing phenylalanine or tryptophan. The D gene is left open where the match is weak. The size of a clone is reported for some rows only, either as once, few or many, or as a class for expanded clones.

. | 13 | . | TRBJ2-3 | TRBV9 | TGTGCCAGCAGCTATCGGTTGTTCGATACGCAGTATTTT | CASSYRLFDTQYF
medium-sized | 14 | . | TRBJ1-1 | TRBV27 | TGTGCCAGCAGCCTCAAATCGGTCTTCGCTGAAGCTTTCTTT | CASSLKSVFAEAFF
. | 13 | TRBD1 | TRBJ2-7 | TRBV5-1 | TGCGCCAGCAGCCCCGGGACAGCCTACGAGCAGTACTTC | CASSPGTAYEQYF
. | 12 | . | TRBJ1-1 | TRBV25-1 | TGTGCCAGCAGTGAGCCCAGGGGTAAAGCTTTCTTT | CASSEPRGKAFF
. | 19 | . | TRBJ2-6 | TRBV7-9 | TGTGCCAGCAGCTCACCATGGGGGCAGACCCCCTCTGGGGCCAACGTCCTGACTTTC | CASSSPWGQTPSGANVLTF
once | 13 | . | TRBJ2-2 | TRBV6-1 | TGTGCCAGCAGTGAAGGGGGGGAAGGTAAACTGTTTTTT | CASSEGGEGKLFF
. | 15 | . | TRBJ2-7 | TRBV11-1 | TGTGCCAGCAGCTTTGTCTTCGGGCAGCTCGATGAGCAGTACTTC | CASSFVFGQLDEQYF
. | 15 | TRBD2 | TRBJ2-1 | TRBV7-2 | TGTGCCAGCATCCCGGAACTAGCGGTATACAATGAGCAGTTCTTC | CASIPELAVYNEQFF
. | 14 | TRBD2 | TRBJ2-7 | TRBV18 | TGTGCCAGCTCACCAAGGGAGGGAGTCTACGAGCAGTACTTC | CASSPREGVYEQYF
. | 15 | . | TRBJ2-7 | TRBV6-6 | TGTGCCAGCAGTTACTCAGCTCTGAATTCCTACGAGCAGTACTTC | CASSYSALNSYEQYF
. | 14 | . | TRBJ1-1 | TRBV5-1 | TGCGCCAGCAGCCCCCTGGGAGGGAACACTGAAGCTTTCTTT | CASSPLGGNTEAFF
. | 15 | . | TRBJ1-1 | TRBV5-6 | TGTGCCAGCAGCTTGGAACGGGGGTATCACACTGAAGCTTTCTTT | CASSLERGYHTEAFF
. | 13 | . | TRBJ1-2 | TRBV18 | TGTGCCAGCTCACCAGCAGCAAACTATGGCTACACCTTC | CASSPAANYGYTF
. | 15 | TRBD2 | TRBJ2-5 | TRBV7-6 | TGTGCCAGCAGCTGGGGACTAGCCCTGGAAGAGACCCAGTACTTC | CASSWGLALEETQYF
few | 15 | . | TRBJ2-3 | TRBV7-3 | TGTGCCAGCAGCTTAATTCCTCAGCTGTCGGATACGCAGTATTTT | CASSLIPQLSDTQYF
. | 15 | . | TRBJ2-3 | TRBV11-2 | TGTGCCAGCAGCTTAGGACCGGGCCCCACAGATACGCAGTATTTT | CASSLGPGPTDTQYF
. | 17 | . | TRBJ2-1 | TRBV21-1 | TGTGCCAGCAGCAAAAATCTAGCGGGAGGGAGCTTGACTGAGCAGTTCTTC | CASSKNLAGGSLTEQFF
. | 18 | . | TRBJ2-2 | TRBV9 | TGTGCCAGCAGCTACTGGGGCAGGCTCGATACTAACACCGGGGAGCTGTTTTTT | CASSYWGRLDTNTGELFF